This T cell receptor beta chain stems from a study of CD8 T cells in Susac syndrome. About the study: At the time of blood draw, patients with Susac syndrome were therapy-naive, receiving corticosteroids, or receiving intravenous immunoglobulin alone.

RNA in amounts of about 0.5 to 1 ug was reverse transcribed with random hexamers. Multiplex immunoSEQ PCR targeted 54 Vbeta and 13 Jbeta TCR beta segments. TCRdb itself ran the immunoSEQ multiplex PCR reads through MiXCR, one entry per CDR3 protein. The repertoire consists of some 200,000 distinct CDR3 sequences, with approximately 96% occurring once and the leading ten covering around 0.096%. Study results and caveats: It was acknowledged by the study that relatively few individuals were included in its TCR sequencing and HLA analysis.

From germline, CDR1 is SNHLY and CDR2 FYNNEI. With V trimmed by 8 bases and J by 2 bases, 4 bases remained unmatched. The CDR3 length is 14 residues. Points on this clonotype: Its antigen remains unknown.

The V call is TRBV2, the J call TRBJ2-3, with 10 positions matching TRBD2. Sample: CD4+ T cells from PBMCs. The sequence came from a human donor with Susac syndrome. CDR3 sequence (DNA): TGTGCCAGCTCTAGCGGGGGTGACACAGATACGCAGTATTTT. Translated, it gives CASSSGGDTDTQYF.